Listed below are T cell receptor beta chains from one sample, sequenced in a study of blood T cell repertoires in COVID-19. Some clones are missing from TCRdb's copy, which holds only in-frame ones; the method was immunoSEQ multiplex PCR. The profile shows 160,000 or so clones, around 82% of them singletons. Sequenced sample: PBMCs or T cells enriched from blood (not recorded which). Receptor source: a man aged 35 to 55 who had recovered from COVID-19. Both conserved end residues are part of each CDR3. The D gene is left open where the match is weak. Rows may omit the clone size; those that give it use once, few, many or a size class.

>TRBV2|-|TRBJ2-1|-
TGTGCCAGCAGTACCGACTCGACTACCATCCCCCTCTTC
CASSTDSTTIPLF
>TRBV23-1|-|TRBJ1-2|TRBD1
TGCGCCAGCAGTCAAGATACAGGGGGCACTTCCTCGAACTATGGCTACACCTTC
CASSQDTGGTSSNYGYTF
>TRBV5-1|-|TRBJ1-4|TRBD1
TGCGCCAGCAGCCCGCAGGGGGCGCCTAATGAAAAACTGTTTTTT
CASSPQGAPNEKLFF
>TRBV2|few|TRBJ1-5|-
TGTGCCAGCGGCGGCAGGGATAGCAATCAGCCCCAGCATTTT
CASGGRDSNQPQHF
>TRBV10-3|-|TRBJ2-1|-
TGTGCCATCGAATCGCGTGTAGGGGGTCGAAGCTCCTACAATGAGCAGTTCTTC
CAIESRVGGRSSYNEQFF
>TRBV7-2|many|TRBJ1-5|TRBD1
TGTGCCAGCAGCCTCGGACAGGGAGGAAGTCAGCCCCAGCATTTT
CASSLGQGGSQPQHF
>TRBV5-1|-|TRBJ2-3|TRBD2
TGCGCCAGCAGCTTGAGTAGCGGGGGGAGCACAGATACGCAGTATTTT
CASSLSSGGSTDTQYF
>TRBV5-1|-|TRBJ2-3|TRBD2
TGCGCCAGCAGCTTCGGCGGGGGGGGCACAGATACGCAGTATTTT
CASSFGGGGTDTQYF
>TRBV7-3|-|TRBJ2-1|TRBD1
TGTGCCAGCAGCCTCCAGGTGTCAGGGGGCAGGAATGAGCAGTTCTTC
CASSLQVSGGRNEQFF
>TRBV2|-|TRBJ2-1|-
TGTGCCAGCGTACGGCGGGATGAGCAGTTCTTC
CASVRRDEQFF
>TRBV19|-|TRBJ2-3|TRBD2
TGTGCCAGTAGGCCCAGCGGGGGCTACACAGATACGCAGTATTTT
CASRPSGGYTDTQYF
>TRBV14|few|TRBJ1-2|-
TGTGCCAGCCCAGAATACACCTTC
CASPEYTF
>TRBV29-1|-|TRBJ2-6|TRBD1
TGCAGCGTTGCTACAGGGGGCTCTGGGGCCAACGTCCTGACTTTC
CSVATGGSGANVLTF
>TRBV30|-|TRBJ2-2|TRBD1
TGTGCCTGGAACAGGGGGGCCAGCCTACGGAGCGGGGAGCTGTTTTTT
CAWNRGASLRSGELFF
>TRBV7-2|-|TRBJ2-1|-
TGTGCCAGCAGCGCCCCAGGTTCCTCCTACAATGAGCAGTTCTTC
CASSAPGSSYNEQFF
>TRBV2|-|TRBJ2-3|-
TGTGCCAGCTCCGAGGGAGGGGGTACGCAGTATTTT
CASSEGGGTQYF
>TRBV3-1/TRBV3-2|-|TRBJ1-2|-
TGTGCCAGCAGCCTCCAACAGGGCGCTGGCTACACCTTC
CASSLQQGAGYTF
>TRBV29-1|once|TRBJ2-1|-
TGCAGCGGCGAAAGTGGAGTGGGTACCTACAATGAGCAGTTCTTC
CSGESGVGTYNEQFF
>TRBV30|few|TRBJ1-2|TRBD1
TGTGCCTGGAATTCCCTCGGACAGGCGCATGGCTACACCTTC
CAWNSLGQAHGYTF
>TRBV11-2|-|TRBJ2-1|TRBD2
TGTGCCAGCAGCTTAGATCGCACTAGCGGGGGCAATGAGCAGTTCTTC
CASSLDRTSGGNEQFF
>TRBV9|-|TRBJ1-1|-
TGTGCCAGCAGACCCTGGACTTATTTGAACACTGAAGCTTTCTTT
CASRPWTYLNTEAFF
>TRBV27|-|TRBJ1-5|TRBD1
TGTGCCAGCAGTCCTATAGGGACAGGTAGTCGTCAGCCCCAGCATTTT
CASSPIGTGSRQPQHF
>TRBV6-1|-|TRBJ2-1|-
TGTGCCAGCAGTGTGGAGGGCTCAAGGTCCTACAATGAGCAGTTCTTC
CASSVEGSRSYNEQFF
>TRBV5-1|-|TRBJ1-1|-
TGCGCCAGCAGCTTTGGCCCGGGGAACACTGAAGCTTTCTTT
CASSFGPGNTEAFF
>TRBV7-2|once|TRBJ2-4|TRBD2
TGTGCCAGCAGCTTCCAATCCGGGACTAGGGGAAACATTCAGTACTTC
CASSFQSGTRGNIQYF
>TRBV19|-|TRBJ2-1|-
TGTGCCAGTAGTACCTACGACTTTTCCAATGAGCAGTTCTTC
CASSTYDFSNEQFF
>TRBV3-1/TRBV3-2|-|TRBJ2-2|TRBD2
TGTGCCAGCAGCCGACTAGCGGAAGGGTCCGGGGAGCTGTTTTTT
CASSRLAEGSGELFF
>TRBV6-1|-|TRBJ1-2|TRBD1
TGTGCCAGCAGTGGTGGTCCGGACAGGGTAGACTATGGCTACACCTTC
CASSGGPDRVDYGYTF